Below are 17 T cell receptor beta chains sequenced from a single sample in a study of T cells in Graves' hyperthyroidism and ophthalmopathy (dated by TCRdb to about 2019). The library was produced with multiplex PCR. Sequenced on an Illumina HiSeq 2000. Amplification of TCR beta CDR3 regions was carried out from RNA transcripts. The TCR CDR3 was subjected to a first round of RT-PCR using the HTBI primer set and the Qiagen OneStep RT-PCR kit. TCRdb passed the public sequencing reads through fastp at Q25 and MiXCR, retaining productive beta sequences. Here each entry gathers all rows of one CDR3 protein and keeps the most common genes and DNA. The sample yields 550,000 to 650,000 distinct CDR3 sequences; less than 15% were counted once. The ten biggest clones cover approximately 14% of the sample. The specimen sequenced was blood. All receptors derive from a woman aged 40 to 50 with Graves' hyperthyroidism.

This clonotype occurred a few times. The chain employs TRBV3-1 and TRBJ2-6, with a tentative D call TRBD1 (7 bases). Between the trimmed V and J ends, which lost 0 bases and 0 bases, there was a span of 9 bases. The V gene's germline CDR1 is LGHDT and CDR2 YNNKEL (reference sequence). CDR3 length equals 17 residues. CDR3 loop: CASSQDRGVSGANVLTF. The CDR3 DNA reads TGTGCCAGCAGCCAAGACAGGGGGGTCTCTGGGGCCAACGTCCTGACTTTC.

The sample holds many counts of this clonotype. J is TRBJ2-7 and V is TRBV5-1; 8 bases are a match to TRBD2. Unmatched junction bases numbered 7, after V lost 2 bases and J lost 0 bases. The CDR3 is made up of 16 amino acids. The germline gives CDR1 SGHRS, CDR2 YFSETQ. The CDR3 loop reads CASSFNIAGSSYEQYF. The CDR3 nucleotides are TGCGCCAGCAGCTTTAATATAGCGGGGAGCTCCTACGAGCAGTACTTC.

The rearrangement uses TRBV11-3 and TRBJ2-2; 10 nucleotides line up with TRBD2. The CDR3 is made up of 18 amino acids. With 7 bases clipped from V and 0 bases from J, the junction kept 11 bases outside the gene matches. CDR1 and CDR2 from the germline V gene are SGHNT and YENEEA. The CDR3 DNA reads as TGTGCCAGCACTTCAGGCGAAACTAGCGGGACGAACACCGGGGAGCTGTTTTTT. Protein: CASTSGETSGTNTGELFF.

The chain joins TRBV3-1 to TRBJ2-7; 14 positions agree with TRBD2. V was clipped by 1 base and J by 3 bases; unmatched bases: 14. In germline, CDR1 is LGHDT, CDR2 YNNKEL (reference sequence). The CDR3 extends over 20 amino acids. CDR3: CASSQATGLTSGRALYEQYF. CDR3 nucleotide sequence: TGTGCCAGCAGCCAAGCTACAGGATTGACTAGCGGGAGGGCCCTCTACGAGCAGTACTTC.

The J gene is TRBJ2-1, the V gene TRBV11-2; D may match TRBD1 or TRBD2 (5 bases each). Between the trimmed V and J ends, which lost 3 bases and 5 bases, there was a span of 14 bases. This CDR3 is 15 amino acids long. The germline V gene encodes CDR1 SGHAT and CDR2 FQNNGV. The CDR3: CASSLIEGLNNEQFF. CDR3 DNA: TGTGCCAGCAGCTTGATTGAGGGGCTTAACAATGAGCAGTTCTTC.

This clonotype was observed at least ten times. The V gene is TRBV6-1, the J gene TRBJ1-1; tentative D call: TRBD1 (6 bases). This CDR3 region has 17 residues. Trimming stripped 3 bases from V and 1 base from J, with 18 bases between. Germline-derived CDR1 and CDR2 are MNHNS and SASEGT. The CDR3 protein is CASSDWWGLGGNTEAFF. The CDR3 DNA reads TGTGCCAGCAGTGATTGGTGGGGGCTTGGCGGGAACACTGAAGCTTTCTTT.

The chain carries TRBV6-1 and TRBJ1-5, with D possibly being TRBD1 (5 bases). The CDR3 sequence is 16 residues long. V lost 7 bases and J 2 bases, leaving 18 bases between the germline ends. The V gene's germline CDR1 is MNHNS and CDR2 SASEGT. The CDR3, as DNA: TGTGCCAGCACCCCCTTAGGGGAGTACGGCAATCAGCCCCAGCATTTT. It is translated as CASTPLGEYGNQPQHF.

This chain joins TRBV9 and TRBJ2-2; the D call may be TRBD1 or TRBD2 (5 bases each). Germline V lookup: CDR1 SGDLS, CDR2 YYNGEE. V lost 4 bases and J lost 4, with 17 bases in between. CDR3 length: 16 amino acids. The CDR3 bases are TGTGCCAGCAGCCCCCGAGGGGATGGGGTCACCGGGGAGCTGTTTTTT. Its protein product is CASSPRGDGVTGELFF.

This clonotype was seen at least ten times. The chain recombines TRBV5-5 with TRBJ2-1; 9 nucleotides align to TRBD1. V trimming: 0 bases; J trimming: 4 bases; junction bases outside the gene matches: 2. The CDR3 loop spans 15 amino acids. CDR1 and CDR2 from the germline V gene are SGHKS and YYEKEE (reference sequence). The chain's CDR3 is CASSLVGQGYNEQFF. Here the CDR3 DNA reads TGTGCCAGCAGCTTGGTTGGACAGGGGTACAATGAGCAGTTCTTC.

In its sample, this clonotype was seen many times. The J gene is TRBJ2-6, the V gene TRBV27, with TRBD1 matching over 9 bases. This CDR3 comprises 18 residues. Germline V CDR1 and CDR2: MNHEY, SMNVEV (reference sequence). With V trimmed by 5 bases and J by 0 bases, 8 bases remained unmatched. The CDR3 nucleotides are TGTGCCAGCAGTCCCCGGACAGGGGTGAGCTCTGGGGCCAACGTCCTGACTTTC. It translates to CASSPRTGVSSGANVLTF.

There are many counts of this clonotype. The rearrangement uses TRBV7-3 and TRBJ2-1, with TRBD1 matching over 7 bases. The junction had 3 bases not matched to a gene; V was cut back by 4 bases and J by 9 bases. Germline values: CDR1 SGHTA, CDR2 FQGTGA. The CDR3 has 12 amino acids. For the CDR3, the DNA is TGTGCCAGCAGCTCAGGGGGAGTTGAGCAGTTCTTC. Translation gives CASSSGGVEQFF. The full variable domain, its missing parts supplied by reference TRBV7-3 and TRBJ2-1, is GAGVSQTPSNKVTEKGKYVELRCDPISGHTALYWYRQSLGQGPEFLIYFQGTGAADDSGLPNDRFFAVRPEGSVSTLKIQRTERGDSAVYLCASSSGGVEQFFGPGTRLTVL.

The chain combines TRBV28 with TRBJ2-1; D not resolved. CDR1 and CDR2 (germline): MDHEN, SYDVKM. CDR3 size: 13 residues. Between the trimmed V and J ends, which lost 3 bases and 7 bases, there was a span of 10 bases. The CDR3 spells CASSFVGLNEQFF. DNA for the CDR3: TGTGCCAGCAGTTTTGTAGGGTTGAATGAGCAGTTCTTC.

The chain links TRBV7-9 to TRBJ2-7, with D possibly matching TRBD2 (7 bases). With 9 bases removed from V and 5 bases from J, the gap between germline ends came to 11 bases. This CDR3 is 11 amino acids long. Germline-derived CDR1 and CDR2 are SEHNR and FQNEAQ (reference sequence). The CDR3 protein is CASGRGDEQYF. In nucleotides, the CDR3 is TGTGCCAGTGGGAGGGGGGACGAGCAGTACTTC.

This chain connects TRBV3-1 to TRBJ2-3; 8 bases match TRBD2. CDR3 length: 14 amino acids. J lost 5 bases, V lost 5 bases, and 6 bases had no gene match. CDR1 is LGHDT and CDR2 is YNNKEL in the germline V gene (reference sequence). DNA of the CDR3: TGTGCCAGCAGCTTAGCGGGATTTGAAGATACGCAGTATTTT. Translated, it gives CASSLAGFEDTQYF.

This clonotype was detected ten times or more. The chain couples TRBV18 to TRBJ2-3; 11 bases agree with TRBD2. V was clipped by 3 bases and J by 0 bases; unmatched bases: 8. The CDR3 is 18 amino acids. Germline CDR1 reads KGHSH; CDR2 reads LQKENI. CDR3: CASSPSASGRLSTDTQYF. CDR3 nucleotides: TGTGCCAGCTCACCTTCCGCTAGCGGGAGGCTCAGCACAGATACGCAGTATTTT.

This chain uses TRBV29-1 with TRBJ2-4; the match to TRBD1 covers 7 bases. CDR1 and CDR2 (germline): SQVTM, ANQGSEA. The junction had 4 bases not matched to a gene; V was cut back by 1 base and J by 7 bases. The CDR3 sequence is 13 residues long. Here the CDR3 reads CSVEVSQGNIQYF. The CDR3 coding sequence is TGCAGCGTTGAAGTCTCACAGGGGAACATTCAGTACTTC.

This clonotype was seen a handful of times. The chain combines TRBV5-4 with TRBJ2-7; maybe TRBD2 (6 bases). Trimming pared 2 bases from V and 6 bases from J, leaving 18 bases between. The germline gives CDR1 SGHNT, CDR2 YYREEE (reference sequence). The CDR3 spans 15 residues. The CDR3 region is CASSFVSGTSLEQYF. The CDR3 coding sequence is TGTGCCAGCAGCTTCGTTTCCGGGACTTCTCTCGAGCAGTACTTC.